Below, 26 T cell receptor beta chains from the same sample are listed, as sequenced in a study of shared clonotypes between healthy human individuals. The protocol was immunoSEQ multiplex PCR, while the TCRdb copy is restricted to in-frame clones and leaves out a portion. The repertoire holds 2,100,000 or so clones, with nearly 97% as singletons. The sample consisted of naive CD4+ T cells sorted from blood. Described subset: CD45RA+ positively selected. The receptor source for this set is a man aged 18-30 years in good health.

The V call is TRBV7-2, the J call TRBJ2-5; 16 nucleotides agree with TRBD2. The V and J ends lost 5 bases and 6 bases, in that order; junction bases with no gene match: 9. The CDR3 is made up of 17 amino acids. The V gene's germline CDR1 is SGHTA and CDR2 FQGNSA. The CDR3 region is CASSPGTSGGARQTQYF. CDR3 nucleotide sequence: TGTGCCAGCAGCCCGGGGACTAGCGGGGGGGCCCGTCAGACCCAGTACTTC.

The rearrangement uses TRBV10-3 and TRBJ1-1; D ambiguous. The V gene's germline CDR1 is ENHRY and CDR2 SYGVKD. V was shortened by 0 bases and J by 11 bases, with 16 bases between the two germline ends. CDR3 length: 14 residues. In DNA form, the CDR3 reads TGTGCCATCAGTGAGTCGAGCAGGTCCGGCGGGGCTTTCTTT. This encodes CAISESSRSGGAFF.

DNA for the CDR3: TGTGCCACCTCCTCCGGGGACAATGAGCAGTTCTTC. Translation gives CATSSGDNEQFF. V and J are TRBV18 and TRBJ2-1; TRBD2 is a possible D gene (5 bases). Trimming cost V 10 bases and J 5 bases, with 12 bases left between them. This CDR3 is 12 amino acids long. Germline V CDR1 and CDR2: KGHSH, LQKENI.

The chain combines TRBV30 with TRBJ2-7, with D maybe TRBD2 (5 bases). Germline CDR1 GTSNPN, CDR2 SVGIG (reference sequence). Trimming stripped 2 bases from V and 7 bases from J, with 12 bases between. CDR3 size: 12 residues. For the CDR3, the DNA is TGTGCCTGGAGTCCCGATTCGGGGGAGCAGTACTTC. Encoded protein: CAWSPDSGEQYF.

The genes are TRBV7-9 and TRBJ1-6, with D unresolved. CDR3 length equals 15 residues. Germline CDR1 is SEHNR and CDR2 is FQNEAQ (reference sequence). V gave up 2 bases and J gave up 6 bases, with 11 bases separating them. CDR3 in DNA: TGTGCCAGCAGCTTAAGGGATATAGGTAATTCACCCCTCCACTTT. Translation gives CASSLRDIGNSPLHF.

The CDR3 coding sequence is TGTGCCAGCAGTTACCGGGGGGCGACGAACACTGAAGCTTTCTTT. Amino acids: CASSYRGATNTEAFF. The chain has TRBV6-5 and TRBJ1-1; D is possibly TRBD1 (6 bases). Trimming stripped 2 bases from V and 1 base from J, with 11 bases between. The CDR3 covers 15 residues. Looked up from germline, CDR1 is MNHEY and CDR2 is SVGAGI.

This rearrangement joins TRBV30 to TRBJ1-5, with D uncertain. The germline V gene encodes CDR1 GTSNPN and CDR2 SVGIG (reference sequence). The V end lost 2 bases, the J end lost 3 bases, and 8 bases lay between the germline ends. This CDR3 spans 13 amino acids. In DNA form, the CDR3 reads TGTGCCTGGAGTTTGGGTATCAATCAGCCCCAGCATTTT. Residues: CAWSLGINQPQHF. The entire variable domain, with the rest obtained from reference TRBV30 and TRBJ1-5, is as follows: SQTIHQWPATLVQPVGSPLSLECTVEGTSNPNLYWYRQAAGRGLQLLFYSVGIGQISSEVPQNLSASRPQDRQFILSSKKLLLSDSGFYLCAWSLGINQPQHFGDGTRLSIL.

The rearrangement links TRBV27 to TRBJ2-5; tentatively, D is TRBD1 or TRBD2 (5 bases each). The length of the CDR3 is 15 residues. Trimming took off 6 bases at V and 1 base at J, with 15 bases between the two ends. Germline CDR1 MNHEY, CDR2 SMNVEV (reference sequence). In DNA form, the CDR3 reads TGTGCCAGCAGGAGGGACGCTGGGTTCCAAGAGACCCAGTACTTC. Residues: CASRRDAGFQETQYF.

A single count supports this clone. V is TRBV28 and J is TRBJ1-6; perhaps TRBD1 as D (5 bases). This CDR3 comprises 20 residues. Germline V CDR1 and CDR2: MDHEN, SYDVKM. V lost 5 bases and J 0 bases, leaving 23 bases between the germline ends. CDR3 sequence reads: CASSGSSTGARSSYNSPLHF. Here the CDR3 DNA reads TGTGCCAGCAGTGGCTCGAGCACAGGCGCTAGGAGCTCCTATAATTCACCCCTCCACTTT.

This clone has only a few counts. The CDR3 loop reads CASSISTSLGTGELFF. The CDR3, as DNA: TGTGCCAGTAGTATATCGACTAGCCTGGGCACCGGGGAGCTGTTTTTT. This chain connects TRBV19 to TRBJ2-2; TRBD2 aligns across 7 bases. CDR1 is LNHDA and CDR2 is SQIVND in the germline V gene (reference sequence). V trimming: 2 bases; J trimming: 4 bases; junction bases outside the gene matches: 7. This CDR3 spans 16 amino acids.

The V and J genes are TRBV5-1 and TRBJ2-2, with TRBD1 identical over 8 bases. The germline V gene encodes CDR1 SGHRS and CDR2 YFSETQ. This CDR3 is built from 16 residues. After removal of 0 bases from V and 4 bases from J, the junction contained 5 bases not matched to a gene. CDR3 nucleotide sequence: TGCGCCAGCAGCTTGGGGGGACAGGAACGCACCGGGGAGCTGTTTTTT. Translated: CASSLGGQERTGELFF.

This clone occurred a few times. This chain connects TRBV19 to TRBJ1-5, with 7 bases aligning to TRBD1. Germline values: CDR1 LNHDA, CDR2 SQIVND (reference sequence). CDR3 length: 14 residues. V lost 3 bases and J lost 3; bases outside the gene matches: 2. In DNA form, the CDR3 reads TGTGCCAGTAGTATGGGACAGATCAATCAGCCCCAGCATTTT. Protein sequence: CASSMGQINQPQHF. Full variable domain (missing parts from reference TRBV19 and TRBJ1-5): DGGITQSPKYLFRKEGQNVTLSCEQNLNHDAMYWYRQDPGQGLRLIYYSQIVNDFQKGDIAEGYSVSREKKESFPLTVTSAQKNPTAFYLCASSMGQINQPQHFGDGTRLSIL.

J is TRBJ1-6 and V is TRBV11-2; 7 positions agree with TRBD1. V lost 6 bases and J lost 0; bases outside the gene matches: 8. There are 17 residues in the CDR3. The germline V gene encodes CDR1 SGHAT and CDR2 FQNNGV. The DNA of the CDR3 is TGTGCCAGCAGTTTCGGGACAGCGAGCTCCTATAATTCACCCCTCCACTTT. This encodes CASSFGTASSYNSPLHF.

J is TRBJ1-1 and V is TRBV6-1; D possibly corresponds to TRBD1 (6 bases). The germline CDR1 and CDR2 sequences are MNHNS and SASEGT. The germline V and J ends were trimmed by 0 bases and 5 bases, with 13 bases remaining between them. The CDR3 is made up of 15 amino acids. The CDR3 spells CASSEAPGVGTEAFF. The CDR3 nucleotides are TGTGCCAGCAGTGAAGCGCCAGGGGTCGGTACTGAAGCTTTCTTT.

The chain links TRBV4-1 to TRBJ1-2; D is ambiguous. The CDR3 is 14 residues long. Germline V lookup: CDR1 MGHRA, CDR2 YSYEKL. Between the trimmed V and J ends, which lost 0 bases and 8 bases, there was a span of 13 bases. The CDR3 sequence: CASSQEHGRKGYTF. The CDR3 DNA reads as TGCGCCAGCAGCCAAGAGCACGGGAGAAAGGGCTACACCTTC.

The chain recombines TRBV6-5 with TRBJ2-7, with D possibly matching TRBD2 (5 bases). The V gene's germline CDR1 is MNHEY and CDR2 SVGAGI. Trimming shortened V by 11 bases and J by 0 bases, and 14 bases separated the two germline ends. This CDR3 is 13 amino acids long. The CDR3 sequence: CASRRWNSYEQYF. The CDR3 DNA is TGTGCCTCCCGGAGGTGGAACTCCTACGAGCAGTACTTC.

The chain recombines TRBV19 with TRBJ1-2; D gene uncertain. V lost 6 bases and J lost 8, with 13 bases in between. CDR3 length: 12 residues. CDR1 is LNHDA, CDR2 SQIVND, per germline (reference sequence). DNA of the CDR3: TGTGCCAGTAGCCCGGGCTCCACAGGCTACACCTTC. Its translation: CASSPGSTGYTF.

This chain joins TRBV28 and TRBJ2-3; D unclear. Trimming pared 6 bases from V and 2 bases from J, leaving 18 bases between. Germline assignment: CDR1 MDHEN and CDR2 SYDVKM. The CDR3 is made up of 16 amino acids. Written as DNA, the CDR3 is TGTGCCAGCAGCCCCCCCTCTTTGGGCCCCACAGATACGCAGTATTTT. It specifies CASSPPSLGPTDTQYF.

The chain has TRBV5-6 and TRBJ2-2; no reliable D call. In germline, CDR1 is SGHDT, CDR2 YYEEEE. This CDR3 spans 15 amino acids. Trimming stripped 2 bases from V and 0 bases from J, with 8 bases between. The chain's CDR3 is CASSFSGTNTGELFF. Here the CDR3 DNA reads TGTGCCAGCAGCTTCAGTGGTACGAACACCGGGGAGCTGTTTTTT.

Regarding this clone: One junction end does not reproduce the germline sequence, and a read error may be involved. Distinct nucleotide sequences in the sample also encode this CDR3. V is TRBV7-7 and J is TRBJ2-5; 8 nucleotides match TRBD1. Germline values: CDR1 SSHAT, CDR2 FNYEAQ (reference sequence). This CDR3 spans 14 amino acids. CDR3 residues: CASSLGTGGETQYF. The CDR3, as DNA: TGTGCTAGCAGCTTAGGAACAGGGGGAGAGACCCAGTACTTC.

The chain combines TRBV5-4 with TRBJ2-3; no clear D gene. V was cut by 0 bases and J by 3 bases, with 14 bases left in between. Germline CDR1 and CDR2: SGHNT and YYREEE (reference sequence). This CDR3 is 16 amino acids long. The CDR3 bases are TGTGCCAGCAGCTTGGGCGGTTCAAGCGCAACAGATACGCAGTATTTT. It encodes CASSLGGSSATDTQYF.

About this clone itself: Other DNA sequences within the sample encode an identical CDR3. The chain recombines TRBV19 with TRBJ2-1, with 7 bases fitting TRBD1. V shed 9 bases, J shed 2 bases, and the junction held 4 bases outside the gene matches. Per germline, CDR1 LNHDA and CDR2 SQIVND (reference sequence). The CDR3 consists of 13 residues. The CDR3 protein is CASSGTAYNEQFF. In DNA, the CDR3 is TGTGCCAGCTCCGGGACAGCCTACAATGAGCAGTTCTTC.

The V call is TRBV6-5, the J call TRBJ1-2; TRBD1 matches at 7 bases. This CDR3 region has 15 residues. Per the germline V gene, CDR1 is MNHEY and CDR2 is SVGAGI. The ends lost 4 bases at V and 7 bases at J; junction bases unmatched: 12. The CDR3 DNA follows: TGTGCCAGCAGTTCCGGGACAGCTCTATTGGGTGGCTACACCTTC. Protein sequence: CASSSGTALLGGYTF.

The CDR3 bases are TGTGCCATCAGTGTAGAGCGGGAGGGGCAGCAGTACTTC. It codes for CAISVEREGQQYF. V is TRBV10-3 and J is TRBJ2-7; 10 bases map to TRBD2. The V segment lost 4 bases and the J segment 8 bases; nucleotides outside the gene matches: 5. This CDR3 comprises 13 residues. The germline gives CDR1 ENHRY, CDR2 SYGVKD.

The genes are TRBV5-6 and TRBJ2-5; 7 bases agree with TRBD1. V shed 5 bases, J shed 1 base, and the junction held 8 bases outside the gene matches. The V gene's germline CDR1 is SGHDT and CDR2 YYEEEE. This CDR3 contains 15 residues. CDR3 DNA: TGTGCCAGCAGTGAAGCTGGACAGGCCCAAGAGACCCAGTACTTC. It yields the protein CASSEAGQAQETQYF.

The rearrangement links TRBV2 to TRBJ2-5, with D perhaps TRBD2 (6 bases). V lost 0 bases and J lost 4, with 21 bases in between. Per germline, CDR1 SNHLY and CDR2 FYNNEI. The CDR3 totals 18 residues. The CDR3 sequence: CASSEALLTSSRPETQYF. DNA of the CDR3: TGTGCCAGCAGTGAAGCGCTTCTTACTAGCAGTCGCCCAGAGACCCAGTACTTC.